These 2 T cell receptor beta chains were all obtained from the same sample, sequenced in a study of shared T cell receptors in the human thymus. Generated by immunoSEQ multiplex PCR, the TCRdb table keeps only in-frame clones and is missing some. The sample holds under 450,000 clones, about 95% seen once. Source material: thymocytes. The receptors originated from a human donor.

The chain couples TRBV2 to TRBJ2-5; a possible D gene is TRBD2 (6 bases). Per the germline V gene, CDR1 is SNHLY and CDR2 is FYNNEI. The ends were cut back, 11 bases at V and 5 bases at J, with 12 bases in the middle. CDR3 size: 11 residues. The CDR3: CAGGRRETQYF. DNA of the CDR3: TGTGCCGGTGGGAGGCGGGAGACCCAGTACTTC.

Of note for this clone: The sample carries other DNA sequences with the same CDR3. V gene TRBV27 combines with J gene TRBJ2-7, with 15 nucleotides matching TRBD2. J lost 1 base, V lost 6 bases, and 7 bases had no gene match. This CDR3 region has 17 residues. Germline V gives CDR1 MNHEY, CDR2 SMNVEV (reference sequence). CDR3 region: CASSSGLAGGSSYEQYF. CDR3 bases: TGTGCCAGCAGCTCGGGACTAGCGGGAGGATCGTCCTACGAGCAGTACTTC.